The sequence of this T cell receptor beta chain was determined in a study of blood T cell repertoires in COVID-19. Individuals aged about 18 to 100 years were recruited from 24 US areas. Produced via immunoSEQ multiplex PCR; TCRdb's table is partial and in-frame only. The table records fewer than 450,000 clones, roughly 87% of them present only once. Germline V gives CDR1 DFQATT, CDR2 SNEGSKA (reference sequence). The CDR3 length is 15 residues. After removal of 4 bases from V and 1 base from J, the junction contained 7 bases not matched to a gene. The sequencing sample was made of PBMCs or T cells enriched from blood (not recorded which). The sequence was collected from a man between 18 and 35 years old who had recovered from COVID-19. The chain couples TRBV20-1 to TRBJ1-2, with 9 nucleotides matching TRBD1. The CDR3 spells CSAIDRDRVNYGYTF. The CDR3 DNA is TGCAGTGCTATTGACCGGGACAGGGTTAACTATGGCTACACCTTC.